This TCR beta chain was recorded in a study of shared clonotypes between healthy human individuals. The V gene end was trimmed by 6 bases and the J gene end by 6 bases; junction bases not matched to a gene: 6. The CDR3 sequence is 14 residues long. CDR1 and CDR2 from the germline V gene are KGHSH and LQKENI. Comments on this clone: Its antigen is not known.

Profiling relied on immunoSEQ multiplex PCR, and the TCRdb table lists in-frame clones only, not all of them. The table lists 110,000 or so clones, about 70% of them singletons. Study outcomes and limitations: Generally, naive subsets came out with larger estimated richness than memory subsets. Generation probabilities were higher for clonotypes shared across all four sorted-subset donors than for unshared ones. The small donor group covered limited genetic and exposure diversity.

The V call is TRBV18, the J call TRBJ1-5, with 9 positions matching TRBD1. Material for sequencing was memory CD8+ T cells sorted from blood. Regarding subset: CD45RO+ cells pooled with CCR7-negative TemRA cells. This clonotype originated in a young woman in good health. The CDR3 bases are TGTGCCAGCTCGCCCGGGACAGGGTTTCAGCCCCAGCATTTT. This codes for CASSPGTGFQPQHF.